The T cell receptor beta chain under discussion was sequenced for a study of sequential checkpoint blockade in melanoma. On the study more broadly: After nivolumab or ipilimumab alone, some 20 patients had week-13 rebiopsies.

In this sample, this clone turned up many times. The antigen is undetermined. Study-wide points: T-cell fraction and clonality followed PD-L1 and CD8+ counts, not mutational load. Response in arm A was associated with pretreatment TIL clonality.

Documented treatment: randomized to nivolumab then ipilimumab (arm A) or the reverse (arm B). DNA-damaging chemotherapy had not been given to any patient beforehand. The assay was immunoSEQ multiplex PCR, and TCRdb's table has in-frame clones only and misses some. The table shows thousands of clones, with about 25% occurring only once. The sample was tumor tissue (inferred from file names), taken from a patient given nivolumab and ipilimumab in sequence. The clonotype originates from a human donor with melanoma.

This CDR3 is CASSHPPPSQGSTDTQYF. CDR3 DNA sequence: TGTGCCAGCAGCCATCCCCCCCCGTCCCAGGGGTCCACAGATACGCAGTATTTT. V gene TRBV11-3 combines with J gene TRBJ2-3; the D gene is possibly TRBD1 (6 bases). Germline V CDR1 and CDR2: SGHNT, YENEEA. V was cut by 5 bases and J by 2 bases, with 23 bases left in between. The CDR3 covers 18 residues.